The 16 T cell receptor beta chains in this list originate from one sample, sequenced in a study of T cell responses to AZD1222 COVID-19 vaccine. Data came from immunoSEQ multiplex PCR; TCRdb stores just in-frame clones and leaves some out. This table holds some 86,000 clones, 75% to 85% found once. The source was peripheral blood, collected on day 0 of AZD1222 vaccination. The source of these receptors is an adult in good health.

The chain couples TRBV6-1 to TRBJ1-1; 7 nucleotides match TRBD1. The CDR3 length is 17 residues. The J segment lost 4 bases and the V segment lost 6 bases, leaving 17 bases of the junction unmatched. Germline CDR1 MNHNS, CDR2 SASEGT. CDR3: CASSEPTGLGLGTEAFF. In nucleotides, the CDR3 is TGTGCCAGCAGCGAACCGACAGGGCTGGGTTTAGGCACTGAAGCTTTCTTT.

This chain uses TRBV5-1 with TRBJ2-4, with D unresolved. Trimming removed 0 bases at V and 5 bases at J, with 6 bases between. This CDR3 comprises 13 residues. The germline V gene has CDR1 SGHRS and CDR2 YFSETQ. Written as DNA, the CDR3 is TGCGCCAGCAGCTTGGACAGCGAAAACATTCAGTACTTC. Translating it yields CASSLDSENIQYF. Full variable domain (outside the CDR3, taken from reference TRBV5-1 and TRBJ2-4): KAGVTQTPRYLIKTRGQQVTLSCSPISGHRSVSWYQQTPGQGLQFLFEYFSETQRNKGNFPGRFSGRQFSNSRSEMNVSTLELGDSALYLCASSLDSENIQYFGAGTRLSVL.

The V and J genes are TRBV7-9 and TRBJ2-1; 8 bases agree with TRBD2. CDR1 and CDR2 (germline): SEHNR, FQNEAQ (reference sequence). Trimming at V came to 5 bases and at J to 10 bases, leaving 10 bases not matched to a gene. The CDR3 runs 14 residues. The CDR3 here is CASSGGGGRPEQFF. Here the CDR3 DNA reads TGTGCCAGCAGCGGCGGCGGGGGGCGCCCAGAGCAGTTCTTC.

CDR3 protein: CASSPGRRGRASPLHF. The CDR3 DNA follows: TGTGCCAGCAGCCCGGGACGGAGGGGGAGAGCTTCACCCCTCCACTTT. The chain carries TRBV3-1 (or the pseudogene TRBV3-2) and TRBJ1-6; D is possibly TRBD1 (6 bases). Germline V gene sequence: CDR1 LGHDT, CDR2 YNNKEL (reference sequence). V was shortened by 4 bases and J by 9 bases, with 19 bases between the two germline ends. The CDR3 extends over 16 amino acids.

This rearrangement joins TRBV27 to TRBJ2-7; D may be TRBD1 (5 bases). The CDR3 consists of 12 residues. Germline CDR1 MNHEY, CDR2 SMNVEV (reference sequence). The germline V and J ends were trimmed by 5 bases and 4 bases, with 9 bases remaining between them. CDR3 sequence: CASSPDIYEQYF. The CDR3, as DNA: TGTGCCAGCAGTCCGGACATTTACGAGCAGTACTTC.

The chain uses TRBV7-8 and TRBJ1-5; D remains unclear. V was trimmed by 2 bases and J by 2 bases, leaving 10 bases between them. Per the germline V gene, CDR1 is SGHVS and CDR2 is FQNEAQ. The CDR3 consists of 15 residues. The CDR3 bases are TGTGCCAGCAGCTTACGGTGGGAGGGCAATCAGCCCCAGCATTTT. This encodes CASSLRWEGNQPQHF.

V usage is TRBV30 and J usage is TRBJ1-1; D perhaps matches TRBD1 (6 bases). This CDR3 comprises 16 residues. CDR1 is GTSNPN, CDR2 SVGIG, per germline (reference sequence). V lost 3 bases to trimming and J lost 3 bases, with 20 bases between them. The CDR3 DNA follows: TGTGCCTGGAGATCTAAAGGTCAGGGGACGGACACTGAAGCTTTCTTT. Translating gives CAWRSKGQGTDTEAFF.

The chain has TRBV3-1 (or the pseudogene TRBV3-2) and TRBJ1-2; TRBD1 matches 9 bases. The germline V gene encodes CDR1 LGHDT and CDR2 YNNKEL (reference sequence). This CDR3 is built from 13 residues. After removal of 1 base from V and 7 bases from J, the junction contained 1 base not matched to a gene. CDR3 amino acids: CASSQGTGAGYTF. The DNA of the CDR3 is TGTGCCAGCAGCCAAGGGACAGGGGCTGGCTACACCTTC.

The chain couples TRBV20-1 to TRBJ1-2; D is undetermined. With 7 bases removed from V and 3 bases from J, the gap between germline ends came to 6 bases. CDR1 and CDR2 (germline): DFQATT, SNEGSKA (reference sequence). This CDR3 is 10 amino acids long. Here the CDR3 reads CSVKDYGYTF. As DNA, the CDR3 is TGCAGTGTTAAGGACTATGGCTACACCTTC.

This clone was counted between two and nine times. J is TRBJ1-2 and V is TRBV18, with a possible D match to TRBD1 (5 bases). The length of the CDR3 is 12 residues. V lost 5 bases to trimming and J lost 8 bases, with 12 bases between them. The germline V gene has CDR1 KGHSH and CDR2 LQKENI. This CDR3 is CASSRGLGGYTF. The CDR3 nucleotides are TGTGCCAGCTCAAGGGGCCTCGGGGGCTACACCTTC.

The chain is built from TRBV25-1 and TRBJ2-1; 9 bases match TRBD2. From germline, CDR1 is MGHDK and CDR2 SYGVNS. The trim removed 3 bases at V and 7 bases at J, leaving 4 bases unmatched. This CDR3 contains 14 residues. The CDR3 sequence: CASSDGLAGNEQFF. The CDR3 DNA follows: TGTGCCAGCAGTGATGGCCTAGCGGGGAATGAGCAGTTCTTC.

This clone was picked up one time. The chain combines TRBV7-8 with TRBJ2-3, with 7 positions matching TRBD2. This CDR3 region has 15 residues. Per the germline V gene, CDR1 is SGHVS and CDR2 is FQNEAQ. Trimming at V came to 5 bases and at J to 6 bases, leaving 11 bases not matched to a gene. The CDR3 bases are TGTGCCAGCAGCCTAAGGGAGGGGACGAGGGATACGCAGTATTTT. Amino acids: CASSLREGTRDTQYF. Drawing the rest from reference TRBV7-8 and TRBJ2-3, the complete variable domain is GAGVSQSPRYKVAKRGQDVALRCDPISGHVSLFWYQQALGQGPEFLTYFQNEAQLDKSGLPSDRFFAERPEGSVSTLKIQRTQQEDSAVYLCASSLREGTRDTQYFGPGTRLTVL.

V gene TRBV27 combines with J gene TRBJ2-7, with 8 bases aligning to TRBD2. Germline values: CDR1 MNHEY, CDR2 SMNVEV (reference sequence). The CDR3 spans 16 residues. After removal of 5 bases from V and 3 bases from J, the junction contained 12 bases not matched to a gene. The CDR3: CASSPGPGLGDYEQYF. The CDR3 nucleotides are TGTGCCAGCAGTCCCGGGCCGGGACTAGGGGACTACGAGCAGTACTTC.

The CDR3 here is CASSYQNSPLHF. Written as DNA, the CDR3 is TGCGCCAGCAGCTACCAAAATTCACCCCTCCACTTT. The chain couples TRBV5-1 to TRBJ1-6; D ambiguous. Trimming removed 3 bases from V and 7 bases from J, with 5 bases in between. This CDR3 has 12 amino acids. Germline V gives CDR1 SGHRS, CDR2 YFSETQ.

The rearrangement uses TRBV5-1 and TRBJ1-2; 9 bases align to TRBD1. The V segment lost 5 bases and the J segment 8 bases; nucleotides outside the gene matches: 13. CDR3 length: 15 residues. Germline values: CDR1 SGHRS, CDR2 YFSETQ. The CDR3 loop is CASRTGGVGSEGYTF. In DNA form, the CDR3 reads TGCGCCAGCAGAACAGGGGGCGTGGGTAGTGAGGGCTACACCTTC.

This rearrangement joins TRBV13 to TRBJ1-3, with D unclear. This CDR3 region has 14 residues. V shed 5 bases and J shed 0 bases, with 8 bases lying between them. CDR1 and CDR2 from the germline V gene are PRHDT and FYEKMQ (reference sequence). CDR3 residues: CASSPDSSGNTIYF. The DNA of the CDR3 is TGTGCCAGCAGCCCTGACTCCTCTGGAAACACCATATATTTT. Variable domain in full (rest from reference TRBV13 and TRBJ1-3): AAGVIQSPRHLIKEKRETATLKCYPIPRHDTVYWYQQGPGQDPQFLISFYEKMQSDKGSIPDRFSAQQFSDYHSELNMSSLELGDSALYFCASSPDSSGNTIYFGEGSWLTVV.